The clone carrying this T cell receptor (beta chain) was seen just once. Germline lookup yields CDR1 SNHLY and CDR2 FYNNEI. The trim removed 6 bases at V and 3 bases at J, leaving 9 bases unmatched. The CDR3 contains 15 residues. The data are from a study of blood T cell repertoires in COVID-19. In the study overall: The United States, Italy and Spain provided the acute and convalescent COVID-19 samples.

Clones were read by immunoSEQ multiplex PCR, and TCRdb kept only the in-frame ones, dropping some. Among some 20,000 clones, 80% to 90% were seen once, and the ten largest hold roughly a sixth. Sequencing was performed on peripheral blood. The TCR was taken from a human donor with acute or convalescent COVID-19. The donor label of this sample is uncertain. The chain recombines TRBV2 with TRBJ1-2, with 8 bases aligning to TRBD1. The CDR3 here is CASSPFGQGDYGYTF. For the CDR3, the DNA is TGTGCCAGCAGCCCCTTTGGACAGGGAGACTATGGCTACACCTTC.